A single sample gave rise to the 25 T cell receptor beta chains below, sequenced in a study of T cells after yellow fever vaccination. MiXCR, applied by TCRdb to the 5' RACE reads, yields one record per CDR3 protein. The repertoire holds some 350,000 distinct CDR3 sequences, roughly 4.3% seen once, with around 23% in the top ten. The source material was PBMCs, sampled 5 days after the yellow fever booster vaccination. The receptor source for this set is a man aged 18 to 29 who received the YFV17D yellow fever vaccine.

The chain is built from TRBV4-2 and TRBJ2-3; 9 bases match TRBD2. V shed 0 bases and J 0 bases; nucleotides not matched to a gene: 4. The CDR3 length is 17 residues. CDR1 is LGHNA and CDR2 is YNFKEQ in the germline V gene. The CDR3 nucleotides read TGTGCCAGCAGCCAAGAATCAGCGGGGGGTAGCACAGATACGCAGTATTTT. Protein sequence: CASSQESAGGSTDTQYF.

This clonotype was counted a few times. CDR3 loop: CASSSTSRGRAEAFF. Here the CDR3 DNA reads TGTGCCAGCAGTTCCACCTCCAGGGGCAGGGCTGAAGCTTTCTTT. V and J are TRBV27 and TRBJ1-1; maybe TRBD1 (6 bases). With 4 bases removed from V and 6 bases from J, the gap between germline ends came to 18 bases. CDR1 MNHEY and CDR2 SMNVEV come from the germline V gene (reference sequence). The CDR3 has 15 residues.

This clonotype has more than one count but fewer than ten. The V call is TRBV24-1, the J call TRBJ1-1; 11 bases are shared with TRBD1. The germline gives CDR1 KGHDR, CDR2 SFDVKD. The CDR3 contains 15 residues. The V gene end was trimmed by 5 bases and the J gene end by 5 bases; junction bases not matched to a gene: 6. Here the CDR3 DNA reads TGTGCCACCAGTGGAGCCGGGACAGGGGGGACTGAAGCTTTCTTT. Translation gives CATSGAGTGGTEAFF.

This clonotype appeared many times. The chain has TRBV2 and TRBJ2-3; 8 bases line up with TRBD1. The ends lost 6 bases at V and 12 bases at J; junction bases unmatched: 5. The CDR3 runs to 11 residues. Germline V gives CDR1 SNHLY, CDR2 FYNNEI. The CDR3 DNA reads TGTGCCAGCAGGGACAGGGATAAACAGTATTTT. This encodes CASRDRDKQYF.

The chain combines TRBV28 with TRBJ2-5, with D hard to call. CDR1 is MDHEN and CDR2 is SYDVKM in the germline V gene. The CDR3 has 14 residues. With 6 bases removed from V and 2 bases from J, the gap between germline ends came to 13 bases. The CDR3 here is CASSPRRYQETQYF. The DNA for the CDR3 is TGTGCCAGCAGCCCCCGACGGTATCAAGAGACCCAGTACTTC.

The chain recombines TRBV6-5 with TRBJ2-3; 7 bases fit TRBD2. After removal of 8 bases from V and 2 bases from J, the junction contained 4 bases not matched to a gene. Looked up from germline, CDR1 is MNHEY and CDR2 is SVGAGI. This CDR3 spans 13 amino acids. The CDR3 DNA reads TGTGCCAGCCGGGACTACGCCACAGATACGCAGTATTTT. It is translated as CASRDYATDTQYF.

This clonotype was detected only a few times. The CDR3 DNA sequence: TGTGCCAGCAGCCCAGACCTCGGGGAGCTGTTTTTT. Residues: CASSPDLGELFF. This sequence joins TRBV7-9 and TRBJ2-2; no reliable D call. CDR1 is SEHNR and CDR2 is FQNEAQ in the germline V gene (reference sequence). V was shortened by 5 bases and J by 7 bases, with 8 bases between the two germline ends. This CDR3 spans 12 amino acids.

The chain recombines TRBV20-1 with TRBJ2-7; TRBD2 is a possible D gene (6 bases). This CDR3 comprises 11 residues. The ends were cut back, 6 bases at V and 6 bases at J, with 12 bases in the middle. CDR1 and CDR2 (germline): DFQATT, SNEGSKA (reference sequence). CDR3 nucleotide sequence: TGCAGTGCCCAGGGCGGGGTCGAGCAGTACTTC. Amino acids: CSAQGGVEQYF.

The V gene is TRBV5-1, the J gene TRBJ2-5; TRBD1 agrees at 7 bases. V lost 0 bases, J lost 3 bases, and 5 bases stayed unmatched. Per germline, CDR1 SGHRS and CDR2 YFSETQ. The CDR3 runs 15 residues. The CDR3 DNA is TGCGCCAGCAGCTTGGCCGAGGGGGCAAAAGAGACCCAGTACTTC. It codes for CASSLAEGAKETQYF.

The rearrangement joins TRBV6-2 or TRBV6-3 to TRBJ1-1; no clear D gene. V was pared by 6 bases and J by 10 bases, with 12 bases between. This CDR3 comprises 11 residues. Germline CDR1 reads MNHEY; CDR2 reads SVGEGT. The CDR3 DNA sequence: TGTGCCAGCAGCCTGGGGTTGGGAGCTTTCTTT. It encodes CASSLGLGAFF.

This clonotype was seen only a few times. The chain couples TRBV29-1 to TRBJ1-2, with D maybe TRBD1 (5 bases). The V end was cut by 5 bases, the J end by 6 bases, with 10 bases between. The germline V gene encodes CDR1 SQVTM and CDR2 ANQGSEA. The CDR3 extends over 11 amino acids. CDR3: CSVLFRDGYTF. The DNA for the CDR3 is TGCAGCGTTCTGTTCAGGGATGGCTACACCTTC.

This clonotype was counted only a few times. This sequence joins TRBV2 and TRBJ1-3; 7 nucleotides agree with TRBD1. Germline values: CDR1 SNHLY, CDR2 FYNNEI. The CDR3 totals 14 residues. Losses at the gene ends were 2 bases for V and 2 bases for J; bases not matched to a gene: 0. CDR3: CASSEQGAGNTIYF. CDR3 nucleotide sequence: TGTGCCAGCAGTGAACAGGGGGCTGGAAACACCATATATTTT.

In this sample, this clonotype turned up many times. The chain recombines TRBV6-2 or TRBV6-3 with TRBJ2-5; 11 bases are shared with TRBD2. Germline loops: CDR1 MNHEY, CDR2 SVGEGT. J lost 5 bases, V lost 2 bases, and 4 bases had no gene match. CDR3 length: 15 residues. CDR3 DNA sequence: TGTGCCAGCAGTTACCCGGGACTAGCGGTGGAGACCCAGTACTTC. It specifies CASSYPGLAVETQYF.

This clonotype was counted only a few times. The gene calls are TRBV5-1 and TRBJ2-7; either TRBD1 or TRBD2 may supply D (5 bases each). V was shortened by 2 bases and J by 4 bases, with 13 bases between the two germline ends. The CDR3 totals 14 residues. The germline V gene has CDR1 SGHRS and CDR2 YFSETQ. The CDR3, as DNA: TGCGCCAGCAGCTTCAGGGACGGAGCTTACGAGCAGTACTTC. Encoded protein: CASSFRDGAYEQYF.

J is TRBJ2-7 and V is TRBV9; weak D call: TRBD2 (5 bases). The germline V and J ends were trimmed by 6 bases and 2 bases, with 9 bases remaining between them. Germline loops: CDR1 SGDLS, CDR2 YYNGEE. The CDR3 consists of 12 residues. The CDR3 DNA reads as TGTGCCAGCAACCCCGGGGCCTACGAGCAGTACGTC. Residues: CASNPGAYEQYV.

There are many counts of this clonotype. The CDR3 spells CASSRTGPTYEQYF. The DNA for the CDR3 is TGTGCCAGCAGCCGGACAGGGCCTACCTACGAGCAGTACTTC. The chain is built from TRBV7-9 and TRBJ2-7; 8 bases align to TRBD1. The CDR3 contains 14 residues. Germline trimming cut 5 bases from V and 2 bases from J; bases unmatched to any gene: 5. Germline V gene sequence: CDR1 SEHNR, CDR2 FQNEAQ (reference sequence).

The chain is built from TRBV18 and TRBJ1-5; D is ambiguous. The germline V gene has CDR1 KGHSH and CDR2 LQKENI. V was pared by 6 bases and J by 6 bases, with 12 bases between. The CDR3 length is 13 residues. The CDR3: CASSEETGQPQHF. CDR3 coding DNA: TGTGCCAGCTCTGAGGAAACGGGTCAGCCCCAGCATTTT.

The genes are TRBV10-3 and TRBJ1-2, with D possibly being TRBD1 (5 bases). Per germline, CDR1 ENHRY and CDR2 SYGVKD. Trimming removed 1 base at V and 0 bases at J, with 12 bases between. The CDR3 extends over 16 amino acids. The CDR3 DNA reads as TGTGCCATCAGTGAGTTCCGGGACGGCTCTAACTATGGCTACACCTTC. As protein: CAISEFRDGSNYGYTF.

CDR3 sequence: CASRRATGVGELFF. For the CDR3, the DNA is TGTGCCAGCAGAAGAGCCACAGGGGTCGGGGAGCTGTTTTTT. This chain connects TRBV7-9 to TRBJ2-2; 7 bases line up with TRBD1. The germline CDR1 and CDR2 sequences are SEHNR and FQNEAQ (reference sequence). V lost 6 bases to trimming and J lost 7 bases; unmatched junction nucleotides: 8. The CDR3 has 14 amino acids.

V usage is TRBV19 and J usage is TRBJ1-2, with 8 bases fitting TRBD1. Germline-derived CDR1 and CDR2 are LNHDA and SQIVND (reference sequence). V was pared by 3 bases and J by 3 bases, with 6 bases of the junction left unmatched. CDR3 length: 15 amino acids. The CDR3 nucleotides read TGTGCCAGTAGTATCGTCGCAGGGGGCCACTATGGCTACACCTTC. It is translated as CASSIVAGGHYGYTF. Variable domain in full (rest from reference TRBV19 and TRBJ1-2): DGGITQSPKYLFRKEGQNVTLSCEQNLNHDAMYWYRQDPGQGLRLIYYSQIVNDFQKGDIAEGYSVSREKKESFPLTVTSAQKNPTAFYLCASSIVAGGHYGYTFGSGTRLTVV.

The chain employs TRBV7-9 and TRBJ1-1; D possibly corresponds to TRBD1 (5 bases). This CDR3 comprises 14 residues. CDR1 and CDR2 (germline): SEHNR, FQNEAQ (reference sequence). Trimming removed 5 bases from V and 0 bases from J, with 10 bases in between. This CDR3 is CASSVTVMNTEAFF. The DNA for the CDR3 is TGTGCCAGCAGCGTGACAGTAATGAACACTGAAGCTTTCTTT. Full variable domain (remainder filled in from reference TRBV7-9 and TRBJ1-1): DTGVSQNPRHKITKRGQNVTFRCDPISEHNRLYWYRQTLGQGPEFLTYFQNEAQLEKSRLLSDRFSAERPKGSFSTLEIQRTEQGDSAMYLCASSVTVMNTEAFFGQGTRLTVV.

This clonotype was counted only a few times. The chain joins TRBV7-8 to TRBJ1-5; D is possibly TRBD1 (5 bases). Germline V gives CDR1 SGHVS, CDR2 FQNEAQ. Trimming cost V 11 bases and J 3 bases, with 11 bases left between them. The CDR3 runs to 12 residues. CDR3 region: CAGGGPNQPQHF. CDR3 nucleotides: TGTGCCGGGGGAGGTCCCAATCAGCCCCAGCATTTT.

In this sample, this clonotype turned up many times. This sequence joins TRBV5-5 and TRBJ1-6; the D is unclear. This CDR3 is 13 amino acids long. V was pared by 4 bases and J by 10 bases, with 12 bases between. Looked up from germline, CDR1 is SGHKS and CDR2 is YYEKEE (reference sequence). The CDR3 loop is CASSPNALSPLHF. The DNA for the CDR3 is TGTGCCAGCAGCCCAAACGCACTCTCACCCCTCCACTTT.

The J gene is TRBJ2-3, the V gene TRBV7-9; D might be TRBD2 (5 bases). This CDR3 has 13 residues. In germline, CDR1 is SEHNR, CDR2 FQNEAQ (reference sequence). Trimming took 5 bases from V and 8 from J, leaving 14 bases between them. CDR3 in amino acids: CASSPGNPGTQYF. CDR3 DNA sequence: TGTGCCAGCAGCCCGGGGAACCCCGGTACGCAGTATTTT.

At least ten counts were recorded for this clonotype. The chain carries TRBV7-2 and TRBJ2-3; D is undetermined. The germline V gene has CDR1 SGHTA and CDR2 FQGNSA. Trimming cost V 2 bases and J 5 bases, with 8 bases left between them. CDR3 length: 13 residues. CDR3: CASSLSPGDTQYF. CDR3 nucleotide sequence: TGTGCCAGCAGCTTAAGTCCGGGAGATACGCAGTATTTT.